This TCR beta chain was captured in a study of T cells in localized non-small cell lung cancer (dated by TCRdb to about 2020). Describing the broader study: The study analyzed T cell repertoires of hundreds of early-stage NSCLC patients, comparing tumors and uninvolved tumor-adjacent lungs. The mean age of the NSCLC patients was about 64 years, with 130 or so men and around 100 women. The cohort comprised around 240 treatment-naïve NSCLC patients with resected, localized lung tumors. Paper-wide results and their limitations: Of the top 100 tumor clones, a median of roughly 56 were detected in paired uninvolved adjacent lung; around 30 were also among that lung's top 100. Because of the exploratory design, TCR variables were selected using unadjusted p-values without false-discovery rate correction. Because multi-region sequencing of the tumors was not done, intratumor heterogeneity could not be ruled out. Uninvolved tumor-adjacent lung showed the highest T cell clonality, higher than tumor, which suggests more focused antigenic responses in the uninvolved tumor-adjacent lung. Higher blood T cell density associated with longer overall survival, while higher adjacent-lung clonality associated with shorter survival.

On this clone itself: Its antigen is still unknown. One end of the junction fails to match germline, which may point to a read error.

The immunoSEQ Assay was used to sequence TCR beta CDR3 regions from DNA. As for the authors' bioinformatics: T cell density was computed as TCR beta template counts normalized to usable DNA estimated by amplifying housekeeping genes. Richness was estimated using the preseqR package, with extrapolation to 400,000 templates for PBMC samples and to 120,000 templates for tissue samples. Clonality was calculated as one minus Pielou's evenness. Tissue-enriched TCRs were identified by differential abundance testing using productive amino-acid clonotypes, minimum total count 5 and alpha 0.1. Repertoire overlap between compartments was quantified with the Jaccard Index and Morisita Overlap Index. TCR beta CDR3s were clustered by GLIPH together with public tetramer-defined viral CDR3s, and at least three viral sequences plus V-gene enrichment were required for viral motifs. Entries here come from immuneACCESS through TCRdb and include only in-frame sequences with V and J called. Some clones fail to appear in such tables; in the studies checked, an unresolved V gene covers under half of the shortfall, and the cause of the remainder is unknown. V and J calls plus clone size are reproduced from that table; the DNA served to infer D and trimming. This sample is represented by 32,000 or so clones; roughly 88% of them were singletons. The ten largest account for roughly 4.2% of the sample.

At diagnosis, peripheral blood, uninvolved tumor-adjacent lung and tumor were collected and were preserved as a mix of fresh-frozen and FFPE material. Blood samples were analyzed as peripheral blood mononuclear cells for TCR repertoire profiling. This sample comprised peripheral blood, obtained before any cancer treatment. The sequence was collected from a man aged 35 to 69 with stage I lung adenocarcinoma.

The CDR3 protein sequence reads: CASPGGSQIRFGGNF. The DNA sequence follows: TGTGCCAGCCCCGGAGGCAGCCAGATCCGCTTTGGGGGGAACTTC. This chain joins TRBV6-5 to TRBJ2-7, and TRBD2 may be the D gene, going by 6 matching bases. CDR1 and CDR2 were assigned from the germline V gene as MNHEY and SVGAGI. The CDR3 contains 15 residues, cysteine and phenylalanine counted. Of the read, only the CDR3 DNA is kept; its 45 bases are in frame from base 1.